Following are 5 T cell receptor beta chains from one sample sequenced in a study of blood T cell repertoires in COVID-19. Clones were read by immunoSEQ multiplex PCR, and TCRdb kept only the in-frame ones, dropping some. The repertoire includes roughly 200,000 clones, around 90% of them detected once, and approximately 6.7% sits in the top ten. Sequences were obtained from peripheral blood. The receptors stem from a man aged 35-49 years with acute or convalescent COVID-19.

V gene TRBV6-5 combines with J gene TRBJ1-5, with unresolved D. Trimming shortened V by 4 bases and J by 12 bases, and 16 bases separated the two germline ends. The CDR3 loop spans 13 amino acids. Germline V gene lookup returns CDR1 MNHEY and CDR2 SVGAGI. The CDR3 DNA sequence: TGTGCCAGCAGTTCCCTCTTCGGCGGGAGCCAGCATTTT. It yields the protein CASSSLFGGSQHF.

The V call is TRBV10-2, the J call TRBJ1-4; a weak D match, TRBD1 (6 bases). Germline CDR1 WSHSY, CDR2 SAAADI. Trimming removed 4 bases from V and 1 base from J, with 13 bases in between. There are 16 residues in the CDR3. The CDR3: CASSVRGGRTNEKLFF. The CDR3 DNA is TGCGCCAGCAGTGTTAGAGGGGGAAGAACTAATGAAAAACTGTTTTTT.

The chain employs TRBV19 and TRBJ2-7, with 9 bases lining up with TRBD2. J lost 0 bases, V lost 0 bases, and 6 bases had no gene match. This CDR3 region has 17 residues. Germline values: CDR1 LNHDA, CDR2 SQIVND (reference sequence). CDR3 sequence reads: CASSIDRNSGGSYEQYF. DNA for the CDR3: TGTGCCAGTAGTATAGATCGGAATAGCGGGGGCTCCTACGAGCAGTACTTC.

The chain is built from TRBV3-1 (or the pseudogene TRBV3-2) and TRBJ1-2; the D gene is possibly TRBD1 (6 bases). Germline V gene data show CDR1 as LGHDT and CDR2 as YNNKEL (reference sequence). The CDR3 has 11 residues. Trimming stripped 0 bases from V and 14 bases from J, with 10 bases between. The CDR3 DNA reads TGTGCCAGCAGCCAAGACAGGACAGTTACCTTC. Amino acids: CASSQDRTVTF.

The rearrangement joins TRBV9 to TRBJ1-1; 7 positions agree with TRBD1. J lost 1 base, V lost 5 bases, and 5 bases had no gene match. Germline assignment: CDR1 SGDLS and CDR2 YYNGEE. This CDR3 has 14 amino acids. The CDR3, as DNA: TGTGCCAGCAGAAAAGGGGGCAAGAACACTGAAGCTTTCTTT. The encoded protein is CASRKGGKNTEAFF. Full variable domain (rest looked up from reference TRBV9 and TRBJ1-1): DSGVTQTPKHLITATGQRVTLRCSPRSGDLSVYWYQQSLDQGLQFLIQYYNGEERAKGNILERFSAQQFPDLHSELNLSSLELGDSALYFCASRKGGKNTEAFFGQGTRLTVV.